The rows below give T cell receptor beta chains drawn from one sample of a study of blood T cell repertoires in COVID-19. Using immunoSEQ multiplex PCR, the repertoire was profiled, and TCRdb retains in-frame clones only, with some absent. Of over 150,000 clones listed, over 80% are singletons. Sequencing was done on a sample of peripheral blood. The receptor source for this set is a woman aged 55-69 years with acute or convalescent COVID-19. Both conserved end residues are part of each CDR3. A D gene is named only where the DNA matches it firmly. Only some rows state a clone size, as once, few, many or a class for expanded clones.

d_call | j_call | clone_size | v_call | cdr3_aa | cdr3_nt
- | TRBJ2-5 | - | TRBV6-5 | CASRRDTAQETQYF | TGTGCCAGCAGACGGGACACCGCCCAAGAGACCCAGTACTTC
TRBD1 | TRBJ1-6 | once | TRBV7-8 | CASSFTGAPINSPLHF | TGTGCCAGCAGCTTCACAGGGGCGCCCATTAATTCACCCCTCCACTTT
TRBD2 | TRBJ2-5 | - | TRBV19 | CASSIVTSGGRETQYF | TGTGCCAGTAGTATCGTGACTAGCGGGGGGCGGGAGACCCAGTACTTC
- | TRBJ1-4 | - | TRBV3-1/TRBV3-2 | CASSHGGNEKLFF | TGTGCCAGCAGCCACGGCGGTAATGAAAAACTGTTTTTT
- | TRBJ1-6 | once | TRBV9 | CASRRGGDNSPLHF | TGTGCCAGCAGGCGGGGTGGCGATAATTCACCCCTCCACTTT
- | TRBJ2-1 | - | TRBV6-1 | CASSGSRTGIYNEQFF | TGTGCCAGCAGTGGATCCCGGACGGGGATCTACAATGAGCAGTTCTTC
TRBD1 | TRBJ1-2 | once | TRBV5-4 | CASSLGQGASGDGYTF | TGTGCCAGCAGCTTGGGGCAGGGGGCAAGTGGAGATGGCTACACCTTC
TRBD1 | TRBJ1-6 | - | TRBV4-3 | CASSQTGGYYNSPLHF | TGCGCCAGCAGCCAGACAGGGGGCTATTATAATTCACCCCTCCACTTT
TRBD1 | TRBJ1-1 | - | TRBV5-1 | CASSLQGDQNTEAFF | TGCGCCAGCAGCTTGCAGGGGGATCAGAACACTGAAGCTTTCTTT
TRBD2 | TRBJ2-1 | - | TRBV11-3 | CASSLVGTSQEQFF | TGTGCCAGCAGCTTAGTGGGGACTAGCCAGGAGCAGTTCTTC